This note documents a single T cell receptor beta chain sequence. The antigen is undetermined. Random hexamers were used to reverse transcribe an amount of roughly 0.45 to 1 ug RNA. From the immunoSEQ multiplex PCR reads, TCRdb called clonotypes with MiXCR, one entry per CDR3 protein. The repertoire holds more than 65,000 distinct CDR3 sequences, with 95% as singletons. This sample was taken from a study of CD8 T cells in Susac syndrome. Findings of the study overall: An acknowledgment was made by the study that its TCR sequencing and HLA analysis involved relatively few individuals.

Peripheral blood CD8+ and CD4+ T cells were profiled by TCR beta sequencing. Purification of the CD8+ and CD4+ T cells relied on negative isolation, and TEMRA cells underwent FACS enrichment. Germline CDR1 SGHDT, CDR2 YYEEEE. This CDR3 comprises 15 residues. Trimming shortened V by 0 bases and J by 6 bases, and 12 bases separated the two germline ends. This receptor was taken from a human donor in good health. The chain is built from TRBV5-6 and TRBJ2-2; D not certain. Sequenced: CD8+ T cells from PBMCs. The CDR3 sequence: CASSLGGSPAGELFF. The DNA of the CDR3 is TGTGCCAGCAGCTTGGGAGGCAGCCCCGCCGGGGAGCTGTTTTTT.